These 3 T cell receptor beta chains were sequenced from one sample in a study of CD8+CD57+ T cells in acquired aplastic anemia. Genomic DNA, serving as template, underwent TCR beta VDJ and CDR3 profiling. TCRdb fed the reads into MiXCR, producing one record per CDR3 protein. The table has about 120,000 distinct CDR3 sequences, under 65% seen once; the top ten hold 29%. Patients chosen for sequencing had CD8+CD57+ cells that had expanded, as shown by flow cytometry. The sequenced sample was sorted CD4+, CD8+, or CD8+CD57+ T cells (not recorded which) from PBMCs. These receptors came from a human donor with aplastic anemia.

Points on this clonotype: A read error may be the cause here, since a much bigger clone is one base away. The missing conserved phenylalanine or tryptophan at the end of this CDR3 makes a read error likely. This sequence joins TRBV20-1 and TRBJ2-7; unclear D gene. V was clipped by 5 bases and J by 0 bases, with 17 bases between them. Germline CDR1 DFQATT, CDR2 SNEGSKA (reference sequence). This CDR3 comprises 15 residues. CDR3 amino acids: CSALTRTISSYEQYS. The CDR3, as DNA: TGCAGTGCTTTAACCCGGACCATAAGCTCCTACGAGCAGTACTCC.

The J gene is TRBJ1-2, the V gene TRBV24-1; 7 bases are shared with TRBD1. Germline V gene data show CDR1 as KGHDR and CDR2 as SFDVKD. The CDR3 covers 14 residues. Unmatched junction bases numbered 11, after V lost 9 bases and J lost 5 bases. CDR3 DNA sequence: TGTGCCACCCTTTGGGTAGGGGGCGTTTATGGCTACACCTTC. Encoded protein: CATLWVGGVYGYTF.

The chain couples TRBV7-9 to TRBJ2-7; 9 positions agree with TRBD1. This CDR3 has 14 residues. V was clipped by 5 bases and J by 8 bases; unmatched bases: 10. CDR1 SEHNR and CDR2 FQNEAQ come from the germline V gene (reference sequence). CDR3 in amino acids: CASSVDRGRLKQYF. The CDR3 DNA is TGTGCCAGCAGCGTCGACAGGGGGAGGCTCAAGCAGTACTTC.